The clone carrying this TCR beta chain was seen a few times. Its target is unknown. Caucasian, healthy and from Russia, the donors were aged between 6 and 90. For the second PCR, which ran for roughly 6 to 12 cycles, a sample-barcoded 5' primer and a J-beta primer mix were used. TCRdb reanalysed the 5' RACE reads using MiXCR and keeps one entry per CDR3 protein. The profile shows about 800,000 distinct CDR3 sequences, around 25% of them singletons. The sample comes from a study of blood T cells in healthy people across ages. Points from the study as a whole: Without sorted subsets, naive and antigen-experienced compartments could not be conclusively compared.

This CDR3 is built from 13 residues. The germline CDR1 and CDR2 sequences are SGHTA and FQGNSA. V lost 5 bases to trimming and J lost 7 bases; unmatched junction nucleotides: 7. The data also belong to a second study, concerning T cells of mothers and their children. Per that study: Each 15 ul cDNA reaction used roughly 1.4 ug RNA; all RNA was used.

This clonotype was obtained from a boy aged 5-17 years in good health. Source material: blood. The chain joins TRBV7-2 to TRBJ1-1; 7 nucleotides line up with TRBD1. CDR3 protein: CASSVRDSLEAFF. As DNA, the CDR3 is TGTGCCAGCAGCGTCCGGGACAGCCTTGAAGCTTTCTTT.